A single T cell receptor beta chain is shown here with its context. The antigen is not known. Included in the TCR beta cDNA libraries were unique molecular identifiers. In TCRdb, the PCR reads were re-called with MiXCR into one record per CDR3 protein. The profile shows hundreds of thousands of distinct CDR3 sequences, approximately 60% of them singletons. V lost 5 bases and J 0 bases, leaving 11 bases between the germline ends. The V gene's germline CDR1 is DFQATT and CDR2 SNEGSKA (reference sequence). This CDR3 has 15 residues. The data originate from a study of post-analysis software for immune sequencing data. Across the whole study: In terms of disease course, relapsing-remitting, secondary progressive and progressive-relapsing multiple sclerosis were included.

General study results and limits: About five TRBV segments, including TRBV5-6, TRBV5-1 and TRBV20-1, were more frequent in patients than controls. Multiple sclerosis patients showed significantly lower normalized Chao1 diversity than controls did.

This chain uses TRBV20-1 with TRBJ2-6, with D possibly being TRBD1 (5 bases). Sequencing was performed on blood. This TCR derives from a girl aged 2-10 years with multiple sclerosis. CDR3 DNA sequence: TGCAGTGCTCACGACAGTGCCTCTGGGGCCAACGTCCTGACTTTC. The encoded protein is CSAHDSASGANVLTF.